A selection of T cell receptor beta chains follows, all from one sample in a study of blood T cell repertoires in COVID-19. Measured with immunoSEQ multiplex PCR; TCRdb has only the in-frame clones, and not every one. The repertoire holds around 290,000 clones, with 80% to 95% as singletons. The sequencing sample was made of PBMCs or T cells enriched from blood (not recorded which). These receptors all come from a woman aged 25 to 45 who had recovered from COVID-19. Both conserved end residues are part of each CDR3. The D gene is left open where the match is weak. The listing skips clone size in some rows; elsewhere it reads once, few, many or a size class.

CDR3nt: TGTGCCAGCAGTTCTAGGCTCGGCAATCAGCCCCAGCATTTT
CDR3aa: CASSSRLGNQPQHF
v_gene: TRBV27
abundance: -
j_gene: TRBJ1-5
d_gene: -

CDR3nt: TGCGCCAGCAGTGGGACAGGGACTAACGGCTACACCTTC
CDR3aa: CASSGTGTNGYTF
v_gene: TRBV5-1
abundance: -
j_gene: TRBJ1-2
d_gene: TRBD1

CDR3nt: TGTGCCAGCAGTGAGCGGGTTGGCTACACCTTC
CDR3aa: CASSERVGYTF
v_gene: TRBV28
abundance: few
j_gene: TRBJ1-2
d_gene: -

CDR3nt: TGTGCCAGCAGCTTCGGGACTAGCGGACCCTACAATGAGCAGTTCTTC
CDR3aa: CASSFGTSGPYNEQFF
v_gene: TRBV11-3
abundance: -
j_gene: TRBJ2-1
d_gene: TRBD2

CDR3nt: TGTGCCACCCAGGGGGGCGCTTCCTATAATTCACCCCTCCACTTT
CDR3aa: CATQGGASYNSPLHF
v_gene: TRBV19
abundance: -
j_gene: TRBJ1-6
d_gene: TRBD1

CDR3nt: TGTGCCAGCAGCTTCGTGACAGCTAATGAAAAACTGTTTTTT
CDR3aa: CASSFVTANEKLFF
v_gene: TRBV5-5
abundance: -
j_gene: TRBJ1-4
d_gene: -

CDR3nt: TGTGCCACCAGTGGAGCGGGAGGGTCGAACACCGGGGAGCTGTTTTTT
CDR3aa: CATSGAGGSNTGELFF
v_gene: TRBV24-1
abundance: few
j_gene: TRBJ2-2
d_gene: TRBD2

CDR3nt: TGTGCCAGCAGTTTTGCCGGCTCCTATAATTCACCCCTCCACTTT
CDR3aa: CASSFAGSYNSPLHF
v_gene: TRBV27
abundance: -
j_gene: TRBJ1-6
d_gene: -

CDR3nt: TGTGCCAGCAGCCGAGAAAGGGGCGGAATTAACTATGGCTACACCTTC
CDR3aa: CASSRERGGINYGYTF
v_gene: TRBV4-2
abundance: -
j_gene: TRBJ1-2
d_gene: -

CDR3nt: TGTGCCAGCAGCCCCACTAGCCGGGTGGGCATTCAGTACTTC
CDR3aa: CASSPTSRVGIQYF
v_gene: TRBV7-2
abundance: -
j_gene: TRBJ2-4
d_gene: -

CDR3nt: TGCAGTGCTAGTTTTGCGGTTCCCAATGAGCAGTTCTTC
CDR3aa: CSASFAVPNEQFF
v_gene: TRBV20-1
abundance: -
j_gene: TRBJ2-1
d_gene: -

CDR3nt: TGTGCCAGCAGCCAAGAGGAATCAGGGGCGGGAAACACCATATATTTT
CDR3aa: CASSQEESGAGNTIYF
v_gene: TRBV4-2
abundance: -
j_gene: TRBJ1-3
d_gene: -

CDR3nt: TGTGCCACCACTCAGACAGGGTACGCTGAGCAGTTCTTC
CDR3aa: CATTQTGYAEQFF
v_gene: TRBV24-1
abundance: -
j_gene: TRBJ2-1
d_gene: TRBD1

CDR3nt: TGCAGCGTTGAACGAACAGGGGGGACCGGGGAGCTGTTTTTT
CDR3aa: CSVERTGGTGELFF
v_gene: TRBV29-1
abundance: -
j_gene: TRBJ2-2
d_gene: TRBD1

CDR3nt: TGTGCCAGCAGTTCCGGACAGGGGACAGATACGCAGTATTTT
CDR3aa: CASSSGQGTDTQYF
v_gene: TRBV28
abundance: -
j_gene: TRBJ2-3
d_gene: TRBD1

CDR3nt: TGTGCCAGCAGCACCGCGAATGAGCAGTTCTTC
CDR3aa: CASSTANEQFF
v_gene: TRBV5-4
abundance: -
j_gene: TRBJ2-1
d_gene: -

CDR3nt: TGTGCCTGGAAAGGCAGGGGGCTTCAAGAGACCCAGTACTTC
CDR3aa: CAWKGRGLQETQYF
v_gene: TRBV30
abundance: -
j_gene: TRBJ2-5
d_gene: TRBD1

CDR3nt: TGTGCCAGCAGCCGGCGAAGGGGACAGGGCTCTAATGAGCAGTTCTTC
CDR3aa: CASSRRRGQGSNEQFF
v_gene: TRBV28
abundance: -
j_gene: TRBJ2-1
d_gene: TRBD1

CDR3nt: TGCAGCGTTCAGGAAGAGACCCAGTACTTC
CDR3aa: CSVQEETQYF
v_gene: TRBV29-1
abundance: -
j_gene: TRBJ2-5
d_gene: -

CDR3nt: TGTGCCAGCAGTTTTACAGGGGGCACAGATACGCAGTATTTT
CDR3aa: CASSFTGGTDTQYF
v_gene: TRBV28
abundance: -
j_gene: TRBJ2-3
d_gene: TRBD1

CDR3nt: TGTGCCAGCTCCGGAGAGACCCAGTACTTC
CDR3aa: CASSGETQYF
v_gene: TRBV7-8
abundance: -
j_gene: TRBJ2-5
d_gene: -

CDR3nt: TGTGCCTGGAGTGCGACAGGGTGGGTTACTGAAGCTTTCTTT
CDR3aa: CAWSATGWVTEAFF
v_gene: TRBV30
abundance: -
j_gene: TRBJ1-1
d_gene: TRBD1

CDR3nt: TGCGCCAGCACTCCAGCGGGACCGGACAATGAGCAGTTCTTC
CDR3aa: CASTPAGPDNEQFF
v_gene: TRBV10-2
abundance: -
j_gene: TRBJ2-1
d_gene: TRBD2

CDR3nt: TGCGCCAGCAGCTCGGGGACAGGGGTCAACACCGGGGAGCTGTTTTTT
CDR3aa: CASSSGTGVNTGELFF
v_gene: TRBV5-1
abundance: -
j_gene: TRBJ2-2
d_gene: TRBD1

CDR3nt: TGTGCCAGCAGTCCAGGGGGCGGAACTGAAGCTTTCTTT
CDR3aa: CASSPGGGTEAFF
v_gene: TRBV6-6
abundance: -
j_gene: TRBJ1-1
d_gene: TRBD1

CDR3nt: TGCGCCAGCTCAAATCGTGCGAACGAGCAGTACTTC
CDR3aa: CASSNRANEQYF
v_gene: TRBV5-1
abundance: -
j_gene: TRBJ2-7
d_gene: -

CDR3nt: TGTGCCAGCAGCCTGTACTTGAACACCGGGGAGCTGTTTTTT
CDR3aa: CASSLYLNTGELFF
v_gene: TRBV5-4
abundance: -
j_gene: TRBJ2-2
d_gene: -

CDR3nt: TGTGCCAGCAGCTTCGACAGGGTTTTAGGGGTAACCAAAAACATTCAGTACTTC
CDR3aa: CASSFDRVLGVTKNIQYF
v_gene: TRBV11-2
abundance: -
j_gene: TRBJ2-4
d_gene: TRBD1

CDR3nt: TGTGCCAGCAGTGAACTGGGACAGGGGGCTTATAATTCACCCCTCCACTTT
CDR3aa: CASSELGQGAYNSPLHF
v_gene: TRBV2
abundance: -
j_gene: TRBJ1-6
d_gene: TRBD1

CDR3nt: TGCAGCGTTGAAGATTATCTGGGACTAGCCACAGATACGCAGTATTTT
CDR3aa: CSVEDYLGLATDTQYF
v_gene: TRBV29-1
abundance: -
j_gene: TRBJ2-3
d_gene: TRBD2

CDR3nt: TGTGCCAGCAGTGAAGCGGGAGGGCCGCGATCGTGGGGCTACACCTTC
CDR3aa: CASSEAGGPRSWGYTF
v_gene: TRBV6-1
abundance: -
j_gene: TRBJ1-2
d_gene: -

CDR3nt: TGTGCCAGCAGCGGGACAGTGAACACTGAAGCTTTCTTT
CDR3aa: CASSGTVNTEAFF
v_gene: TRBV2
abundance: -
j_gene: TRBJ1-1
d_gene: TRBD1

CDR3nt: TGTGCCAGTACTGCCAGGGTGACGGTAGATTCACCCCTCCACTTT
CDR3aa: CASTARVTVDSPLHF
v_gene: TRBV19
abundance: -
j_gene: TRBJ1-6
d_gene: -

CDR3nt: TGTGCCACCAGGGCGACAGGGAGAGAGACCCAGTACTTC
CDR3aa: CATRATGRETQYF
v_gene: TRBV24-1
abundance: -
j_gene: TRBJ2-5
d_gene: TRBD1

CDR3nt: TGTGCCTGGAGTGTACTGACAGTAACTTCACCCCTCCACTTT
CDR3aa: CAWSVLTVTSPLHF
v_gene: TRBV30
abundance: once
j_gene: TRBJ1-6
d_gene: -

CDR3nt: TGTGCCACCAGTGAGCCTAAGGACACAAACACCGGGGAGCTGTTTTTT
CDR3aa: CATSEPKDTNTGELFF
v_gene: TRBV24-1
abundance: -
j_gene: TRBJ2-2
d_gene: -

CDR3nt: TGCGCCAGCAGCCAAGATCTTTCAGGGGGCGCGGAAAAACTGTTTTTT
CDR3aa: CASSQDLSGGAEKLFF
v_gene: TRBV4-3
abundance: -
j_gene: TRBJ1-4
d_gene: TRBD1

CDR3nt: TGTGCCAGCACCTATGGACTAGCCGTACACAATGAGCAGTTCTTC
CDR3aa: CASTYGLAVHNEQFF
v_gene: TRBV28
abundance: -
j_gene: TRBJ2-1
d_gene: TRBD2

CDR3nt: TGTGCCAGCAGCGTCCGGGGGGAGGGGGTTGAAGCGGGAACTAATGAAAAACTGTTTTTT
CDR3aa: CASSVRGEGVEAGTNEKLFF
v_gene: TRBV27
abundance: -
j_gene: TRBJ1-4
d_gene: -

CDR3nt: TGTGCCAGCAGCTTAAGGGGCAGAAGAAGCTCCTACAATGAGCAGTTCTTC
CDR3aa: CASSLRGRRSSYNEQFF
v_gene: TRBV7-2
abundance: -
j_gene: TRBJ2-1
d_gene: -

CDR3nt: TGCGCCAGCAGCCCAACCGGGACTGTACAAGAGACCCAGTACTTC
CDR3aa: CASSPTGTVQETQYF
v_gene: TRBV5-1
abundance: -
j_gene: TRBJ2-5
d_gene: -

CDR3nt: TGTGCCAGCAGTCTCCGGGACATACCCTACGAGCAGTACTTC
CDR3aa: CASSLRDIPYEQYF
v_gene: TRBV28
abundance: once
j_gene: TRBJ2-7
d_gene: -

CDR3nt: TGTGCCAGCAGCTTAGGGGGTTCGACGGGAGTGTCCTACGAGCAGTACTTC
CDR3aa: CASSLGGSTGVSYEQYF
v_gene: TRBV7-9
abundance: -
j_gene: TRBJ2-7
d_gene: -

CDR3nt: TGTGCCAGCAGTGAACAGAACTACGTTGAAGCTTTCTTT
CDR3aa: CASSEQNYVEAFF
v_gene: TRBV2
abundance: -
j_gene: TRBJ1-1
d_gene: -

CDR3nt: TGTGCCAGCAGCCAAAGCCCCCGGACAAACGGGGAGCTGTTTTTT
CDR3aa: CASSQSPRTNGELFF
v_gene: TRBV11-1
abundance: -
j_gene: TRBJ2-2
d_gene: -

CDR3nt: TGTGCCAGCAGCCAAAGACAGGGAGTTGCCAAAGATACGCAGTATTTT
CDR3aa: CASSQRQGVAKDTQYF
v_gene: TRBV4-2
abundance: -
j_gene: TRBJ2-3
d_gene: TRBD1

CDR3nt: TGTGCCAGCAGCGCCTGGACAACAACTAATGAAAAACTGTTTTTT
CDR3aa: CASSAWTTTNEKLFF
v_gene: TRBV7-9
abundance: few
j_gene: TRBJ1-4
d_gene: -

CDR3nt: TGCAGCGTTGGCTGGCGGCTTAACTATGGCTACACCTTC
CDR3aa: CSVGWRLNYGYTF
v_gene: TRBV29-1
abundance: -
j_gene: TRBJ1-2
d_gene: -

CDR3nt: TGTGCCAGCAGAAAGAGCGGGATATACACCGGGGAGCTGTTTTTT
CDR3aa: CASRKSGIYTGELFF
v_gene: TRBV6-5
abundance: -
j_gene: TRBJ2-2
d_gene: TRBD2

CDR3nt: TGTGCCTGGAGCACCGGGAGCCGGGAGCTGTTTTTT
CDR3aa: CAWSTGSRELFF
v_gene: TRBV30
abundance: -
j_gene: TRBJ2-2
d_gene: -

CDR3nt: TGTGCCTGGAGTGTACAGATGAACTACGAGCAGTACTTC
CDR3aa: CAWSVQMNYEQYF
v_gene: TRBV30
abundance: -
j_gene: TRBJ2-7
d_gene: -

CDR3nt: TGCGCCAGCAGCTTGATCGGCGGGAGGGTTGGGGCTGTTGAGCAGTTCTTC
CDR3aa: CASSLIGGRVGAVEQFF
v_gene: TRBV5-1
abundance: -
j_gene: TRBJ2-1
d_gene: TRBD2

CDR3nt: TGTGCCAGTAGTAGGACTAGCGGGAGGGCCATGGTTTACAATGAGCAGTTCTTC
CDR3aa: CASSRTSGRAMVYNEQFF
v_gene: TRBV19
abundance: -
j_gene: TRBJ2-1
d_gene: TRBD2

CDR3nt: TGTGCCAGCGGCCACCAACAGGGTTTCACTGAAGCTTTCTTT
CDR3aa: CASGHQQGFTEAFF
v_gene: TRBV11-2
abundance: -
j_gene: TRBJ1-1
d_gene: -

CDR3nt: TGTGCCAGCAGCACCGGACAGGGGTTGTATCAGCCCCAGCATTTT
CDR3aa: CASSTGQGLYQPQHF
v_gene: TRBV28
abundance: -
j_gene: TRBJ1-5
d_gene: TRBD1

CDR3nt: TGTGCCAGCAGTTGGGCAGGGTCCGGAACTAATGAAAAACTGTTTTTT
CDR3aa: CASSWAGSGTNEKLFF
v_gene: TRBV2
abundance: -
j_gene: TRBJ1-4
d_gene: -

CDR3nt: TGTGCCTGCCTGGACGGGATGTCCTACAATGAGCAGTTCTTC
CDR3aa: CACLDGMSYNEQFF
v_gene: TRBV30
abundance: -
j_gene: TRBJ2-1
d_gene: -

CDR3nt: TGTGCCAGCAGTTACGGGACAGGGGGTGGCAATCAGCCCCAGCATTTT
CDR3aa: CASSYGTGGGNQPQHF
v_gene: TRBV6-8
abundance: -
j_gene: TRBJ1-5
d_gene: TRBD1

CDR3nt: TGTGCCAGTAGTTTGGGCCGGGGGTTTAACTATGGCTACACCTTC
CDR3aa: CASSLGRGFNYGYTF
v_gene: TRBV27
abundance: once
j_gene: TRBJ1-2
d_gene: -